Listed below are T cell receptor beta chains from one sample, sequenced in a study of Graves' ophthalmopathy and Graves' hyperthyroidism. TCRdb used MiXCR to reprocess the multiplex PCR reads, holding one entry per CDR3 protein. The table lists roughly 400,000 distinct CDR3 sequences, 15% of them singletons. The sequencing sample was made of peripheral blood. All receptors derive from a young woman with stable Graves' hyperthyroidism. Both conserved end residues are part of each CDR3. Fields, in order: clone size, J gene, D gene, V gene, CDR3 protein, CDR3 DNA. The D gene is left open where the match is weak. The size field is filled for only some rows; it gives once, few, many or a size class.

many TRBJ2-4 NA TRBV28 CASSPPWGENIQYF TGTGCCAGCAGTCCCCCGTGGGGGGAAAACATTCAGTACTTC
NA TRBJ2-7 TRBD1 TRBV6-2/TRBV6-3 CASRPVGRGLYEQYF TGTGCCAGCCGGCCCGTTGGCAGGGGGCTCTACGAGCAGTACTTC
many TRBJ1-2 NA TRBV6-2/TRBV6-3 CASRATNRGFGYTF TGTGCCAGCAGAGCAACTAACCGGGGATTTGGCTACACCTTC
NA TRBJ2-6 NA TRBV6-2/TRBV6-3 CASKSGGGANALTF TGTGCCAGCAAGAGCGGAGGTGGGGCCAACGCCCTGACTTTC
many TRBJ1-6 NA TRBV27 CASRLLISEPLHF TGTGCCAGTCGCTTACTTATTAGCGAACCCCTCCACTTT
once TRBJ1-5 NA TRBV12-5 CASGPPSAGTVQPQHF TGTGCTAGTGGTCCTCCCTCCGCAGGGACGGTTCAGCCCCAGCATTTT
NA TRBJ2-7 NA TRBV6-1 CASRVPGTPWSEQYF TGTGCCAGCAGGGTCCCCGGGACACCCTGGTCCGAGCAGTACTTC
many TRBJ2-5 NA TRBV11-2 CASSWGHRKETQYF TGTGCCAGCAGCTGGGGGCACCGCAAAGAGACCCAGTACTTC
many TRBJ2-5 NA TRBV6-1 CASGRPRGEETQYF TGTGCCAGCGGGAGGCCGCGCGGCGAGGAGACCCAGTACTTC
many TRBJ1-6 NA TRBV27 CASSSPGPPNSPLHF TGTGCCAGCAGTTCACCAGGACCTCCTAATTCACCCCTCCACTTT
NA TRBJ2-5 NA TRBV9 CASGSRTQETQYF TGTGCCAGCGGATCTAGGACCCAAGAGACCCAGTACTTC
many TRBJ1-1 TRBD1 TRBV7-2 CASSPSRDRNTEAFF TGTGCCAGCAGCCCGTCCCGGGACAGGAACACTGAAGCTTTCTTT
many TRBJ1-1 NA TRBV18 CASSSMGTRNTEAFF TGTGCCAGCTCATCGATGGGCACCAGAAACACTGAAGCTTTCTTT
NA TRBJ2-2 NA TRBV4-1 CASSQDVGDGELFF TGCGCCAGCAGCCAAGATGTTGGGGACGGGGAGCTGTTTTTT
many TRBJ2-5 TRBD2 TRBV20-1 CSAQALAGDLGPQETQYF TGCAGTGCCCAGGCCCTAGCGGGGGATCTAGGGCCCCAAGAGACCCAGTACTTC
many TRBJ1-2 TRBD1 TRBV2 CASSTGGGYYGYTF TGTGCCAGCAGCACAGGGGGGGGATATTATGGCTACACCTTC
many TRBJ1-5 NA TRBV27 CASSPGWGQPQHF TGTGCCAGCAGCCCGGGGTGGGGTCAGCCCCAGCATTTT
NA TRBJ2-7 NA TRBV6-5 CASSYLGQTYEQYF TGTGCCAGCAGTTATTTGGGCCAGACCTACGAGCAGTACTTC
many TRBJ2-5 TRBD1 TRBV27 CASSFKGRGLIQRAETQYF TGTGCCAGCAGCTTCAAAGGCAGGGGGCTTATACAGCGGGCGGAGACCCAGTACTTC
few TRBJ1-2 NA TRBV19 CASSIDRLLYDYTF TGTGCCAGTAGTATAGACAGACTTCTCTATGACTACACCTTC
many TRBJ1-2 NA TRBV20-1 CSATRQSNYGYTF TGCAGTGCTACGAGACAGTCTAACTATGGCTACACCTTC
many TRBJ2-5 NA TRBV2 CASRGLGVREETQYF TGTGCCAGCAGGGGCTTGGGGGTCCGGGAAGAGACCCAGTACTTC
many TRBJ2-7 NA TRBV19 CASSIGFSYSYEQYF TGTGCCAGTAGCATCGGTTTCTCTTACTCCTACGAGCAGTACTTC
many TRBJ1-3 TRBD1 TRBV13 CASSSGVGTDYGNTIYF TGTGCCAGCAGCTCAGGGGTCGGGACAGATTATGGAAACACCATATATTTT
NA TRBJ2-2 TRBD2 TRBV20-1 CSASGIAGGPTGELFF TGCAGTGCTAGTGGGATAGCGGGGGGCCCGACCGGGGAGCTGTTTTTT
many TRBJ1-5 NA TRBV15 CATSRRAFNQPQHF TGTGCCACCAGCAGGCGGGCCTTTAATCAGCCCCAGCATTTT
few TRBJ1-2 NA TRBV19 CASSPPSLRGGRHGYTF TGTGCCAGTAGTCCCCCTTCGTTACGTGGAGGGAGACATGGCTACACCTTC
many TRBJ1-5 TRBD1 TRBV27 CASSLSPRQGGNQPQHF TGTGCCAGCAGTTTATCGCCCAGACAGGGGGGAAATCAGCCCCAGCATTTT
many TRBJ1-5 TRBD1 TRBV12-3/TRBV12-4 CASSPLTGWSNQPQHF TGTGCCAGCAGTCCGCTGACAGGGTGGAGCAATCAGCCCCAGCATTTT
few TRBJ1-2 NA TRBV24-1 CATSVNGYGYTF TGTGCCACCAGTGTTAACGGCTATGGTTACACCTTC
many TRBJ1-2 TRBD1 TRBV15 CATSPGQDRLRGYTF TGTGCCACCAGCCCAGGACAGGATCGTCTGCGGGGCTACACCTTC
many TRBJ2-2 NA TRBV6-5 CASSYVRNTGELFF TGTGCCAGCAGTTATGTACGGAACACCGGGGAGCTGTTTTTT
many TRBJ1-2 NA TRBV19 CASSIDVWRNYGYTF TGTGCCAGTAGTATAGATGTATGGCGGAACTATGGCTACACCTTC
many TRBJ2-7 TRBD2 TRBV7-9 CASSPLAGAYEQYF TGTGCCAGCAGCCCCCTAGCGGGGGCCTACGAGCAGTACTTC
NA TRBJ1-1 NA TRBV28 CASSLRGWGGTEAFF TGTGCCAGCAGTTTAAGGGGCTGGGGAGGCACTGAAGCTTTCTTT
many TRBJ2-5 TRBD2 TRBV7-9 CASSRGGDFEETQYF TGTGCCAGCAGTCGGGGGGGCGATTTCGAAGAGACCCAGTACTTC
many TRBJ2-5 NA TRBV7-6 CASSFRDGMYQETQYF TGTGCCAGCAGCTTCCGGGACGGAATGTACCAAGAGACCCAGTACTTC
many TRBJ1-1 NA TRBV19 CASSIEGRGNTEAFF TGTGCCAGTAGTATAGAGGGCAGGGGGAACACTGAAGCTTTCTTT
many TRBJ1-2 NA TRBV6-2/TRBV6-3 CASGYSGSSYGYTF TGTGCCAGCGGTTACTCGGGCAGTAGCTATGGCTACACCTTC
many TRBJ1-1 TRBD1 TRBV7-9 CASRPGQGAEAFF TGTGCCAGCAGACCCGGACAGGGAGCTGAAGCTTTCTTT